A single sample is the source of the 5 T cell receptor beta chains below, sequenced in a study of monozygotic twins with inflammatory bowel disease. TCRdb reanalyzed the 5' RACE reads and collapses them to one entry per CDR3 protein, without DNA. Its listing shows some 400,000 distinct CDR3 sequences. Material for sequencing was blood. The receptors here all came from a human donor with ulcerative colitis or Crohn's disease, or a healthy co-twin of an affected twin (not recorded which).

The chain recombines TRBV20-1 with TRBJ2-6; the TCRdb D gene call, TRBD1, has no DNA to confirm it. Germline V gene lookup returns CDR1 DFQATT and CDR2 SNEGSKA (reference sequence). The CDR3 has 20 amino acids. CDR3: CSAIYDRFYDRGPGANVLTF.

The V gene is TRBV6-2 or TRBV6-3, the J gene TRBJ1-5; TCRdb proposes TRBD1, but this gene call is untestable without DNA. The CDR3 spans 15 residues. Germline V gives CDR1 MNHEY, CDR2 SVGEGT. The chain's CDR3 is CASRPGTFSPQPQHF.

This sequence joins TRBV5-4 and TRBJ1-6. Germline V gives CDR1 SGHNT, CDR2 YYREEE (reference sequence). The length of the CDR3 is 16 residues. This CDR3 reads CASSLDRPLNNSPLHF.

The V call is TRBV6-4, the J call TRBJ2-3. Germline lookup yields CDR1 MRHNA and CDR2 SNTAGT. The CDR3 runs 13 residues. CDR3 protein: CASSPTDKDTQYF.

The rearrangement links TRBV4-1 to TRBJ2-5; the D call of TRBD1 rests on TCRdb alone, since no DNA is present to check it. The CDR3 runs 16 residues. Germline assignment: CDR1 MGHRA and CDR2 YSYEKL. CDR3 in amino acids: CASSQETAGSQETQYF.